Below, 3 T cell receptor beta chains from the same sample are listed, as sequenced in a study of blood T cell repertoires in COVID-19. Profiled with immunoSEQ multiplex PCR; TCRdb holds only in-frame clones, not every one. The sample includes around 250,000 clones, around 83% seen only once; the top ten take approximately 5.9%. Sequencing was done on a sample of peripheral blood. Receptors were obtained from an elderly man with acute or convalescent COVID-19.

CDR3 bases: TGTGCCAGCAGCCCCCGGACAGGGAAGAAAGTCGAAGCTTTCTTT. Translating it yields CASSPRTGKKVEAFF. The chain uses TRBV25-1 and TRBJ1-1, with 8 bases fitting TRBD1. Germline trimming cut 6 bases from V and 8 bases from J; bases unmatched to any gene: 14. The CDR3 is made up of 15 amino acids. Germline V gene sequence: CDR1 MGHDK, CDR2 SYGVNS. Looking up the rest from reference TRBV25-1 and TRBJ1-1 gives the full variable domain: EADIYQTPRYLVIGTGKKITLECSQTMGHDKMYWYQQDPGMELHLIHYSYGVNSTEKGDLSSESTVSRIRTEHFPLTLESARPSHTSQYLCASSPRTGKKVEAFFGQGTRLTVV.

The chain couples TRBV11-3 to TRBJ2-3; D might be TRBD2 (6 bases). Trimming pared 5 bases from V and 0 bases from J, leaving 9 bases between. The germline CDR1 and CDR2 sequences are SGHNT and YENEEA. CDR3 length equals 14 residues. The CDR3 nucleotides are TGTGCCAGCAGCACGGCGGGAAGCACAGATACGCAGTATTTT. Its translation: CASSTAGSTDTQYF.

CDR3 loop: CASSTGTSGGVEQYF. As DNA, the CDR3 is TGCGCCAGCAGCACCGGGACTAGCGGGGGGGTCGAGCAGTACTTC. The chain is built from TRBV5-1 and TRBJ2-7; 16 nucleotides match TRBD2. Germline values: CDR1 SGHRS, CDR2 YFSETQ. Unmatched junction bases numbered 4, after V lost 4 bases and J lost 6 bases. This CDR3 is built from 15 residues.